This entry describes one T cell receptor (beta chain). Its antigen is unidentified. The data were taken from a study of cytomegalovirus exposure and HLA in healthy donors. Broader study findings: Sequences of the TCR beta chain were said to predict the HLA-A and HLA-B alleles of most subjects accurately.

V lost 4 bases and J lost 5; bases outside the gene matches: 10. Looked up from germline, CDR1 is MNHEY and CDR2 is SMNVEV (reference sequence). The CDR3 length is 16 residues. The PCR ran on 60 Vbeta and 13 Jbeta primers. Produced via immunoSEQ multiplex PCR; TCRdb's table is partial and in-frame only. Among about 120,000 clones listed, under 85% were seen once. V usage is TRBV27 and J usage is TRBJ2-2; 7 positions match TRBD1. Input material: PBMCs. The TCR was taken from a man aged 35-49 years in good health and CMV-seropositive. The chain's CDR3 is CASSSPRDRDTGELFF. The CDR3 DNA is TGTGCCAGCAGTTCCCCCCGGGACAGAGATACCGGGGAGCTGTTTTTT.